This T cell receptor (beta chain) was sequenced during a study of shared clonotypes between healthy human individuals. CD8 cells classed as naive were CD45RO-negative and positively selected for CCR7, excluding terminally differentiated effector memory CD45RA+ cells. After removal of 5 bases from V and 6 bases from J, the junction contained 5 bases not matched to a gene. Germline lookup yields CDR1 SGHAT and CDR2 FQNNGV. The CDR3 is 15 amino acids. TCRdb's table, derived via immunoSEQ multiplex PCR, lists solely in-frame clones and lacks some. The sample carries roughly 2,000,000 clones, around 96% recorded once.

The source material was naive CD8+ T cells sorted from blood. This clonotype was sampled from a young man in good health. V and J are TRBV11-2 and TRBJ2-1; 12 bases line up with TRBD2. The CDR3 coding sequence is TGTGCCAGCAGCACACTAGCGGGAGGAAGCAATGAGCAGTTCTTC. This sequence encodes CASSTLAGGSNEQFF.